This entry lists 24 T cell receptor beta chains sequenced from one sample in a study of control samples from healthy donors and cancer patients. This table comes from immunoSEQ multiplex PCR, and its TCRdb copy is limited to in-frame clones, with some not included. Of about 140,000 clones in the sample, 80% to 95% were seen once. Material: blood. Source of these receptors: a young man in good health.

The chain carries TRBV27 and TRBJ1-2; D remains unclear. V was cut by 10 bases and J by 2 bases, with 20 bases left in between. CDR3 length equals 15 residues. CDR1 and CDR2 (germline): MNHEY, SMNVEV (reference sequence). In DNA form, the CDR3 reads TGTGCCACGCTGAAGGTAGTTGGAGGAAACTATGGCTACACCTTC. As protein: CATLKVVGGNYGYTF.

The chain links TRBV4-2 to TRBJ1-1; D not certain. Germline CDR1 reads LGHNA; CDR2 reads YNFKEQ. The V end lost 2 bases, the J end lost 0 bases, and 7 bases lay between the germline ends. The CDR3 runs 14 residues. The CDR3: CASSQTAMNTEAFF. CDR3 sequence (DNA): TGTGCCAGCAGCCAAACAGCGATGAACACTGAAGCTTTCTTT.

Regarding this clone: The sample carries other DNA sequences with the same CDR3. CDR3 in DNA: TGTGCCAGCAGCTTGACGGCCGAGCAGTACTTC. Protein: CASSLTAEQYF. The V gene is TRBV5-5, the J gene TRBJ2-7; D gene ambiguous. Germline V gene sequence: CDR1 SGHKS, CDR2 YYEKEE (reference sequence). Between the trimmed V and J ends, which lost 1 base and 6 bases, there was a span of 5 bases. The CDR3 sequence is 11 residues long.

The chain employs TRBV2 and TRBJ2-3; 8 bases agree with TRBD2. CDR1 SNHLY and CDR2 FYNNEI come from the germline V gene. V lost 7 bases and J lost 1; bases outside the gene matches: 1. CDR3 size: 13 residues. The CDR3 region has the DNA TGTGCCAGCAAAGCGGGGGGCACAGATACGCAGTATTTT. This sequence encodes CASKAGGTDTQYF.

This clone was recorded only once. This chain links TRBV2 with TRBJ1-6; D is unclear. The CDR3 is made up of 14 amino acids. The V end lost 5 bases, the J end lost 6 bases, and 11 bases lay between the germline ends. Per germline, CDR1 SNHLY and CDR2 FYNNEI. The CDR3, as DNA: TGTGCCAGCAGTTTACCGGGCATTAATTCACCCCTCCACTTT. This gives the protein CASSLPGINSPLHF.

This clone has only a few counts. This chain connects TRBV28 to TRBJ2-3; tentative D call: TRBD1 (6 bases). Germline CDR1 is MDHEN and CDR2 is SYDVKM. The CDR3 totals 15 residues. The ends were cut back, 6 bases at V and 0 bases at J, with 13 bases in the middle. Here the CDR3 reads CASRIPGHSTDTQYF. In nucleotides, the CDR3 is TGTGCCAGCAGAATTCCGGGACACAGCACAGATACGCAGTATTTT.

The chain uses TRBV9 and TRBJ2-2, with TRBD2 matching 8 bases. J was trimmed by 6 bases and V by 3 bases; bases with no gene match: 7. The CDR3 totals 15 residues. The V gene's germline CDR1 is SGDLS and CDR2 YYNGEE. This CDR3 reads CASSEGLEDAGELFF. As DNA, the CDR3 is TGTGCCAGCAGCGAGGGACTAGAGGACGCCGGGGAGCTGTTTTTT.

The CDR3 DNA is TGCAGTTACCGGGACGTAGCATACAATGAGCAGTTCTTC. Its protein product is CSYRDVAYNEQFF. The chain uses TRBV29-1 and TRBJ2-1; D may be TRBD1 or TRBD2 (5 bases each). This CDR3 has 13 amino acids. CDR1 is SQVTM, CDR2 ANQGSEA, per germline.

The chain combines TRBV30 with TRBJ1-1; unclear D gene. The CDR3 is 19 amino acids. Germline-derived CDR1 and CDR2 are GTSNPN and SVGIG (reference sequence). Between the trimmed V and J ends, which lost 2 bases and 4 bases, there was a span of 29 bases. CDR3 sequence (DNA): TGTGCCTGGAGTAAAATCGGACGACGGATATCAATTGAAGGCACTGAAGCTTTCTTT. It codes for CAWSKIGRRISIEGTEAFF. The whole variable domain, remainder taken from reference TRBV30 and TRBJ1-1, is SQTIHQWPATLVQPVGSPLSLECTVEGTSNPNLYWYRQAAGRGLQLLFYSVGIGQISSEVPQNLSASRPQDRQFILSSKKLLLSDSGFYLCAWSKIGRRISIEGTEAFFGQGTRLTVV.

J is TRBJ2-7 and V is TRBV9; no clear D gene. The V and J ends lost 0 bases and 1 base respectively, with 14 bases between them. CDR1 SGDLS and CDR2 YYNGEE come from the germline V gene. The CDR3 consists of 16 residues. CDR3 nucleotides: TGTGCCAGCAGCGTAGCTCAGTGGCTACCGTCCTACGAGCAGTACTTC. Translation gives CASSVAQWLPSYEQYF.

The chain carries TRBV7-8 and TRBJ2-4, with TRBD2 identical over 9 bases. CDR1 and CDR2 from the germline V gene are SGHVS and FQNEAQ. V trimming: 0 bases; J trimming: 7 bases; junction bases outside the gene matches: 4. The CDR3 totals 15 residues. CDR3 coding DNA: TGTGCCAGCAGCTTAGCGGATGCGGGAGGGAACATTCAGTACTTC. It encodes CASSLADAGGNIQYF.

The CDR3 reads CASSLRQGRKAFF. The CDR3 DNA follows: TGTGCCAGCAGCTTAAGACAGGGGAGGAAAGCTTTCTTT. J is TRBJ1-1 and V is TRBV7-9; 8 bases map to TRBD1. Germline loops: CDR1 SEHNR, CDR2 FQNEAQ (reference sequence). V was clipped by 2 bases and J by 9 bases; unmatched bases: 5. This CDR3 has 13 amino acids.

The CDR3 nucleotides are TGTGCCAGCAGTGCGGACTTTGAAGAGACCCAGTACTTC. Protein: CASSADFEETQYF. The chain employs TRBV2 and TRBJ2-5, with D possibly being TRBD2 (5 bases). Trimming left V 4 bases short and J 3 bases short, with 9 bases between. Germline V lookup: CDR1 SNHLY, CDR2 FYNNEI. The CDR3 consists of 13 residues. Full variable domain (rest looked up from reference TRBV2 and TRBJ2-5): EPEVTQTPSHQVTQMGQEVILRCVPISNHLYFYWYRQILGQKVEFLVSFYNNEISEKSEIFDDQFSVERPDGSNFTLKIRSTKLEDSAMYFCASSADFEETQYFGPGTRLLVL.

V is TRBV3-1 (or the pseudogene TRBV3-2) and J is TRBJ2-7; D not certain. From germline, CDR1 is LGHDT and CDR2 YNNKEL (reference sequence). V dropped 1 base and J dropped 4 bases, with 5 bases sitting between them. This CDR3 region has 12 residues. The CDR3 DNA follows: TGTGCCAGCAGCCAAGGCTATTACGAGCAGTACTTC. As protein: CASSQGYYEQYF.

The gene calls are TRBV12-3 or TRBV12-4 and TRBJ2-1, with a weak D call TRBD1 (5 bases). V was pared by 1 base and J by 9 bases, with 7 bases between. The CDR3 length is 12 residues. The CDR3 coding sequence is TGTGCCAGCAGTTTAGAGGACACTGAGCAGTTCTTC. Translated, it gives CASSLEDTEQFF.

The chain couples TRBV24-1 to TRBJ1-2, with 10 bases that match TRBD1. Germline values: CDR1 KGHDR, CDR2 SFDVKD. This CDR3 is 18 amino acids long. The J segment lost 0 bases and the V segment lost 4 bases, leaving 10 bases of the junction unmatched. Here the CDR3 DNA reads TGTGCCACCAGTGACCCGGGACAGGGGCTCGATTCTAACTATGGCTACACCTTC. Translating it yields CATSDPGQGLDSNYGYTF.

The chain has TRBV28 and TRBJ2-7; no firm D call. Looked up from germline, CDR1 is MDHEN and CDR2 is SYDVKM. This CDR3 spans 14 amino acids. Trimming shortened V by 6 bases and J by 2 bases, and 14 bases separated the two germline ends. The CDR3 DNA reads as TGTGCCAGCAGCTCCCTTGGCGGAACCTACGAGCAGTACTTC. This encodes CASSSLGGTYEQYF.

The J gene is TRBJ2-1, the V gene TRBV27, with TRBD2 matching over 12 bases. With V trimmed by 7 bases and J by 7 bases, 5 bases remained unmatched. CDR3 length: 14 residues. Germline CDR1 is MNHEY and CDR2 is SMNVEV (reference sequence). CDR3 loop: CASNLAGGLNEQFF. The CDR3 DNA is TGTGCCAGCAATCTAGCGGGAGGGCTAAATGAGCAGTTCTTC.

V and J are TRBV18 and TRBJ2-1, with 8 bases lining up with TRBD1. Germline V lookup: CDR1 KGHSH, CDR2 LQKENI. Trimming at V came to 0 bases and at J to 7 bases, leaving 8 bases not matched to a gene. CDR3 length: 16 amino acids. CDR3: CASSPPGRGRPNEQFF. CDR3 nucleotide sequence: TGTGCCAGCTCACCACCTGGCAGGGGGCGCCCGAATGAGCAGTTCTTC.

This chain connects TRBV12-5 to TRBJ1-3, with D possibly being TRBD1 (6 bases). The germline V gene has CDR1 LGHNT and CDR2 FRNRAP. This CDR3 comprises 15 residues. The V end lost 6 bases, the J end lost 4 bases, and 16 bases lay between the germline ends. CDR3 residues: CASGNSGTRGNTIYF. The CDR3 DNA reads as TGTGCTAGTGGGAACTCCGGGACACGCGGAAACACCATATATTTT.

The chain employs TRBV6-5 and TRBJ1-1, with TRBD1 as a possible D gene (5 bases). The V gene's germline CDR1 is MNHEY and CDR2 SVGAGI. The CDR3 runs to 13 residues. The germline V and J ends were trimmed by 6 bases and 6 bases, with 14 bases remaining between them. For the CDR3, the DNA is TGTGCCAGCAGCCTCTGGGGCAACTCTGAAGCTTTCTTT. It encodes CASSLWGNSEAFF.

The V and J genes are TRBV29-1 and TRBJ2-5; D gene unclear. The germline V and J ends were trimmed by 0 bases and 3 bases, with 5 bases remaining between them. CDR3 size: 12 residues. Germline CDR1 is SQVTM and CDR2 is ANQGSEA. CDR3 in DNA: TGCAGCGTTGAAGACCAGAAAGAGACCCAGTACTTC. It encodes CSVEDQKETQYF.

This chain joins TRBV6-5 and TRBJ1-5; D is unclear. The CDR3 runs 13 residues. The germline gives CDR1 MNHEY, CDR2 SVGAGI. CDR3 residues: CTSGAFSNQPQHF. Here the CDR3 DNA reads TGTACCTCCGGAGCGTTCAGCAATCAGCCCCAGCATTTT.

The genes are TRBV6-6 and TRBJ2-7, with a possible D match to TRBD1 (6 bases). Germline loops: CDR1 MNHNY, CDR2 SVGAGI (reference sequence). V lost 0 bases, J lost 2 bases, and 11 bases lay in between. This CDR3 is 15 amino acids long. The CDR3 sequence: CASSYSGAGPYEQYF. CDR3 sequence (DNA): TGTGCCAGCAGTTACTCGGGGGCAGGCCCCTACGAGCAGTACTTC.